The clone carrying this T cell receptor beta chain was detected ten times or more. Its antigen is as yet unknown. The data were taken from a study of T cell repertoires in cytomegalovirus infection. Study summary: Public TCR beta signature analysis indicated the presence of both CMV infection and matching HLA type.

The germline gives CDR1 MDHEN, CDR2 SYDVKM. Trimming shortened V by 1 base and J by 5 bases, and 26 bases separated the two germline ends. The CDR3 loop spans 19 amino acids. Overall study results and limits: Summed frequency of public TCR beta families distinguished CMV carriers with the relevant HLA.

MiXCR was run by TCRdb on the reads, yielding one entry per CDR3 protein. The sample lists hundreds of thousands of distinct CDR3 sequences; 33% were seen once. J is TRBJ1-1 and V is TRBV28, with D uncertain. The clonotype was recovered from a human donor in good health (CMV status not recorded). Some clones in this sample may be carry-over from other donors' samples. This specimen was cultured PBMCs, taken from culture after CMV antigen stimulation. The CDR3 region has the DNA TGTGCCAGCAGTTTATCCCCGATAAGGACGATTGCCCAAGGAACTGAAGCTTTCTTT. The encoded protein is CASSLSPIRTIAQGTEAFF.